Presented here are 27 T cell receptor beta chains from one specimen sequenced in a study of T cell repertoires in cytomegalovirus infection. TCRdb reanalysed the reads using MiXCR and keeps one entry per CDR3 protein. This sample has approximately 170,000 distinct CDR3 sequences, with 17% found just once. The sample was CD8+ T cells from PBMCs. The receptors shown here come from a human donor in good health (CMV status not recorded). Some clones in this sample may be carry-over from other donors' samples.

This clonotype was observed a few times. This chain joins TRBV7-2 and TRBJ1-2; D is unresolved. The germline V gene encodes CDR1 SGHTA and CDR2 FQGNSA. Trimming removed 4 bases at V and 4 bases at J, with 16 bases between. The CDR3 totals 15 residues. For the CDR3, the DNA is TGTGCCAGCAGCTCCCCCGGACGTCCGATCTATGGCTACACCTTC. Translating it yields CASSSPGRPIYGYTF. Filled out from reference TRBV7-2 and TRBJ1-2, the complete variable domain reads GAGVSQSPSNKVTEKGKDVELRCDPISGHTALYWYRQSLGQGLEFLIYFQGNSAPDKSGLPSDRFSAERTGGSVSTLTIQRTQQEDSAVYLCASSSPGRPIYGYTFGSGTRLTVV.

The V and J genes are TRBV7-6 and TRBJ2-5; D possibly matches TRBD1 or TRBD2 (6 bases each). Deletions cut 7 bases from V and 2 bases from J, with 35 bases between. The germline gives CDR1 SGHVS, CDR2 FNYEAQ. The CDR3 has 21 residues. CDR3 in DNA: TGTGCCAGCACCCTTCGGATCCGGGAGTACGGCAGGGGCGGTGGGCAAGAGACCCAGTACTTC. Residues: CASTLRIREYGRGGGQETQYF.

In this sample, this clonotype turned up a few times. The chain carries TRBV14 and TRBJ2-3, with D unresolved. Per germline, CDR1 SGHDN and CDR2 FVKESK. The CDR3 totals 13 residues. With 2 bases removed from V and 2 bases from J, the gap between germline ends came to 5 bases. DNA for the CDR3: TGTGCCAGCAGCCAAATGTCCACAGATACGCAGTATTTT. Translating gives CASSQMSTDTQYF.

In its sample, this clonotype was seen a few times. This chain links TRBV20-1 with TRBJ2-1, with D possibly being TRBD1 or TRBD2 (5 bases each). This CDR3 contains 14 residues. The germline V gene has CDR1 DFQATT and CDR2 SNEGSKA (reference sequence). V lost 3 bases and J 9 bases, leaving 18 bases between the germline ends. CDR3 sequence reads: CSARWLARDREQFF. The CDR3 nucleotides read TGCAGTGCTAGGTGGCTAGCACGGGACCGTGAGCAGTTCTTC.

V is TRBV15 and J is TRBJ1-3, with D unclear. The germline gives CDR1 LNHNV, CDR2 YYDKDF (reference sequence). V was shortened by 3 bases and J by 3 bases, with 9 bases between the two germline ends. This CDR3 has 14 amino acids. Written as DNA, the CDR3 is TGTGCCACCAGCAGGGGTACCCTTGGAAACACCATATATTTT. Amino acids: CATSRGTLGNTIYF.

The genes are TRBV28 and TRBJ2-7; no clear D. The V gene's germline CDR1 is MDHEN and CDR2 SYDVKM. V gave up 5 bases and J gave up 8 bases, with 16 bases separating them. This CDR3 has 13 amino acids. The CDR3 here is CASSPTLGAKQYF. The CDR3 DNA follows: TGTGCCAGCAGTCCGACCCTGGGCGCTAAGCAGTACTTC.

This CDR3 reads CSASGAIGDSELIYYGYTF. The DNA for the CDR3 is TGCAGTGCTAGTGGTGCGATTGGGGACAGCGAACTAATCTACTATGGCTACACCTTC. The chain links TRBV20-1 to TRBJ1-2, with 7 bases identical to TRBD1. The V segment lost 3 bases and the J segment 3 bases; nucleotides outside the gene matches: 22. Germline V gene lookup returns CDR1 DFQATT and CDR2 SNEGSKA (reference sequence). The CDR3 loop spans 19 amino acids.

V gene TRBV28 combines with J gene TRBJ2-1; D may correspond to TRBD1 or TRBD2 (5 bases each). CDR1 is MDHEN and CDR2 is SYDVKM in the germline V gene. The V end was cut by 2 bases, the J end by 6 bases, with 17 bases between. The CDR3 has 16 residues. The CDR3 sequence is CASSLGGTPDINEQFF. The CDR3 DNA reads TGTGCCAGCAGTTTAGGGGGAACACCTGACATCAATGAGCAGTTCTTC. Looking up the rest from reference TRBV28 and TRBJ2-1 gives the full variable domain: DVKVTQSSRYLVKRTGEKVFLECVQDMDHENMFWYRQDPGLGLRLIYFSYDVKMKEKGDIPEGYSVSREKKERFSLILESASTNQTSMYLCASSLGGTPDINEQFFGPGTRLTVL.

This clonotype was counted between two and nine times. The V gene is TRBV28, the J gene TRBJ2-7; 8 bases map to TRBD1. CDR1 and CDR2 from the germline V gene are MDHEN and SYDVKM. This CDR3 has 15 residues. V gave up 5 bases and J gave up 1 base; unmatched junction bases: 7. This chain's CDR3 is CASSPPGTGSYEQYF. CDR3 DNA: TGTGCCAGCAGTCCCCCCGGGACAGGTTCCTACGAGCAGTACTTC.

This clonotype has only a few counts. V is TRBV7-3 and J is TRBJ2-1, with TRBD1 matching 9 bases. The ends lost 1 base at V and 8 bases at J; junction bases unmatched: 6. CDR3 length: 15 amino acids. Germline values: CDR1 SGHTA, CDR2 FQGTGA. The CDR3: CASSLKGRTGDEQFF. In nucleotides, the CDR3 is TGTGCCAGCAGCTTAAAGGGGCGGACAGGGGATGAGCAGTTCTTC. Drawing the rest from reference TRBV7-3 and TRBJ2-1, the complete variable domain is GAGVSQTPSNKVTEKGKYVELRCDPISGHTALYWYRQSLGQGPEFLIYFQGTGAADDSGLPNDRFFAVRPEGSVSTLKIQRTERGDSAVYLCASSLKGRTGDEQFFGPGTRLTVL.

This chain links TRBV6-6 with TRBJ2-7, with 9 nucleotides matching TRBD2. The junction had 4 bases not matched to a gene; V was cut back by 5 bases and J by 2 bases. Germline CDR1 and CDR2: MNHNY and SVGAGI (reference sequence). There are 14 residues in the CDR3. CDR3 residues: CASSRTSATYEQYF. CDR3 nucleotide sequence: TGTGCCAGCAGTAGGACTAGCGCCACCTACGAGCAGTACTTC.

This clonotype was found a few times. As DNA, the CDR3 is TGTGCCAGTACCCGAGTTAAGGGTCAGCGGGGGAATGAGCAGTTCTTC. Translated, it gives CASTRVKGQRGNEQFF. The chain links TRBV6-1 to TRBJ2-1; 8 bases fit TRBD2. CDR3 length: 16 residues. Germline loops: CDR1 MNHNS, CDR2 SASEGT. V trimming: 9 bases; J trimming: 7 bases; junction bases outside the gene matches: 17.

The chain uses TRBV7-9 and TRBJ2-7, with D possibly TRBD1 on 5 matching bases. The CDR3 runs 13 residues. Germline CDR1 reads SEHNR; CDR2 reads FQNEAQ (reference sequence). Trimming pared 8 bases from V and 4 bases from J, leaving 15 bases between. CDR3 amino acids: CASGPPTVYEQYF. The CDR3 bases are TGTGCCAGCGGTCCTCCGACAGTTTACGAGCAGTACTTC.

J is TRBJ1-1 and V is TRBV28; TRBD1 matches at 7 bases. Germline V gives CDR1 MDHEN, CDR2 SYDVKM. J lost 0 bases, V lost 4 bases, and 8 bases had no gene match. The CDR3 loop spans 16 amino acids. DNA for the CDR3: TGTGCCAGCAGTTATACAGGGGCGGGATTGAACACTGAAGCTTTCTTT. This translates into CASSYTGAGLNTEAFF.

The chain couples TRBV28 to TRBJ2-2; 12 nucleotides align to TRBD2. CDR3 length equals 16 residues. V lost 5 bases, J lost 5 bases, and 6 bases stayed unmatched. CDR1 is MDHEN and CDR2 is SYDVKM in the germline V gene. The DNA for the CDR3 is TGTGCCAGCAGTCTTGGACTAGCGGGATTTACCGGGGAGCTGTTTTTT. It codes for CASSLGLAGFTGELFF. Together with reference TRBV28 and TRBJ2-2, the CDR3 gives the full variable domain: DVKVTQSSRYLVKRTGEKVFLECVQDMDHENMFWYRQDPGLGLRLIYFSYDVKMKEKGDIPEGYSVSREKKERFSLILESASTNQTSMYLCASSLGLAGFTGELFFGEGSRLTVL.

The chain links TRBV28 to TRBJ1-2; TRBD1 matches 9 bases. This CDR3 contains 15 residues. The ends lost 6 bases at V and 6 bases at J; junction bases unmatched: 11. Germline assignment: CDR1 MDHEN and CDR2 SYDVKM. CDR3 residues: CASSTTGTGWDGYTF. CDR3 coding DNA: TGTGCCAGCAGCACTACCGGGACAGGGTGGGATGGCTACACCTTC.

This clonotype has just a few counts. This rearrangement joins TRBV25-1 to TRBJ1-2; TRBD1 is a possible D gene (6 bases). CDR3 length equals 13 residues. The germline CDR1 and CDR2 sequences are MGHDK and SYGVNS. V lost 6 bases and J lost 5, with 13 bases in between. CDR3 nucleotides: TGTGCCAGCAGCGTGGACAGTCGTTATGGCTACACCTTC. Amino acids: CASSVDSRYGYTF.

This clonotype was picked up a small number of times. The chain links TRBV6-5 to TRBJ2-3; TRBD2 matches 9 bases. Losses at the gene ends were 5 bases for V and 0 bases for J; bases not matched to a gene: 9. CDR3 length equals 17 residues. Germline values: CDR1 MNHEY, CDR2 SVGAGI. CDR3 nucleotide sequence: TGTGCCAGCAGTCGGCGACTAGCGGAGCATAGCACAGATACGCAGTATTTT. Protein: CASSRRLAEHSTDTQYF.

This sequence joins TRBV5-6 and TRBJ2-1; D unclear. The V gene lost 0 bases and the J gene lost 7 bases, with 17 bases spanning the gap. The CDR3 spans 16 residues. The germline V gene encodes CDR1 SGHDT and CDR2 YYEEEE. The CDR3 loop is CASSLDPGARDNEQFF. The CDR3 DNA follows: TGTGCCAGCAGCTTGGATCCCGGCGCGCGAGATAATGAGCAGTTCTTC.

CDR3 region: CASRPRDRVTAQGYEQYF. CDR3 bases: TGTGCCAGCAGGCCCCGGGACAGGGTCACCGCTCAAGGGTACGAGCAGTACTTC. The chain couples TRBV6-2 or TRBV6-3 to TRBJ2-7; 9 bases are a match to TRBD1. Trimming at V came to 6 bases and at J to 4 bases, leaving 19 bases not matched to a gene. This CDR3 has 18 amino acids. Germline values: CDR1 MNHEY, CDR2 SVGEGT.

The rearrangement joins TRBV12-3 or TRBV12-4 to TRBJ1-5; D remains ambiguous. V lost 8 bases and J lost 3, with 11 bases in between. There are 13 residues in the CDR3. CDR3 sequence reads: CASQTGNNQPQHF. The CDR3 region has the DNA TGTGCCAGCCAAACCGGGAACAATCAGCCCCAGCATTTT.

This clonotype has a handful of counts. This rearrangement joins TRBV28 to TRBJ2-7, with D tentatively TRBD1 (5 bases). CDR1 is MDHEN, CDR2 SYDVKM, per germline. Deletions cut 3 bases from V and 7 bases from J, with 10 bases between. This CDR3 has 12 amino acids. The CDR3 DNA reads TGTGCCAGCAGTTTTCAGGGTAAGGAGCAGTACTTC. The encoded protein is CASSFQGKEQYF.

This clonotype has a single count. The chain is built from TRBV11-1 and TRBJ2-2, with D possibly TRBD2 on 5 matching bases. The germline CDR1 and CDR2 sequences are SGHAT and FQDESV (reference sequence). CDR3 size: 18 residues. The V end was cut by 4 bases, the J end by 7 bases, with 25 bases between. This CDR3 is CASSSQTPVGGKVGELFF. CDR3 coding DNA: TGTGCCAGCAGCTCGCAAACCCCGGTTGGAGGAAAGGTCGGGGAGCTGTTTTTT.

This clonotype was seen only a few times. The rearrangement joins TRBV6-2 or TRBV6-3 to TRBJ2-7; D not resolved. Trimming took off 0 bases at V and 3 bases at J, with 6 bases between the two ends. The germline gives CDR1 MNHEY, CDR2 SVGEGT. The CDR3 has 13 amino acids. The CDR3 sequence: CASSYSPVYEQYF. For the CDR3, the DNA is TGTGCCAGCAGTTACTCACCGGTCTACGAGCAGTACTTC.

This clonotype was picked up a small number of times. The chain has TRBV25-1 and TRBJ1-5; D not resolved. Trimming cost V 0 bases and J 2 bases, with 17 bases left between them. Germline CDR1 MGHDK, CDR2 SYGVNS. The CDR3 totals 18 residues. The CDR3 protein is CASSEYEIDAEGNQPQHF. As DNA, the CDR3 is TGTGCCAGCAGTGAATATGAAATTGACGCCGAGGGCAATCAGCCCCAGCATTTT.

The V and J genes are TRBV7-9 and TRBJ2-7, with D perhaps being TRBD1 or TRBD2 (5 bases each). The CDR3 has 16 residues. Germline assignment: CDR1 SEHNR and CDR2 FQNEAQ (reference sequence). V was cut by 5 bases and J by 6 bases, with 23 bases left in between. CDR3 in DNA: TGTGCCAGCAGCGACCGGGACCCCCTCGTCGCCGGCGAGCAGTACTTC. Its protein is CASSDRDPLVAGEQYF. The full variable domain, with the rest looked up from reference TRBV7-9 and TRBJ2-7, is DTGVSQNPRHKITKRGQNVTFRCDPISEHNRLYWYRQTLGQGPEFLTYFQNEAQLEKSRLLSDRFSAERPKGSFSTLEIQRTEQGDSAMYLCASSDRDPLVAGEQYFGPGTRLTVT.

The chain recombines TRBV7-2 with TRBJ2-1; D possibly corresponds to TRBD2 (5 bases). Germline V lookup: CDR1 SGHTA, CDR2 FQGNSA. This CDR3 is built from 14 residues. The V end was cut by 5 bases, the J end by 2 bases, with 10 bases between. DNA for the CDR3: TGTGCCAGCAGCCAACCCGGGACCTACAATGAGCAGTTCTTC. Protein: CASSQPGTYNEQFF.